A selection of T cell receptor beta chains follows, all from one sample in a study of cytomegalovirus exposure and HLA in healthy donors. The repertoire was sequenced with immunoSEQ multiplex PCR; TCRdb's copy has only in-frame clones and lacks some. The sample holds about 170,000 clones, around 80% seen once. The sequencing input was PBMCs. These receptors were obtained from a male donor in good health and CMV-seronegative. The CDR3 runs from the conserved cysteine through the conserved F or W. D genes are given only for firm matches. Size is stated for part of the rows, as once, few or many counts, or as a class when the clone is expanded.

v_call	j_call	clone_size	d_call	cdr3_aa	cdr3_nt
TRBV19	TRBJ2-7	-	TRBD1	CASSPRQGLTEQYF	TGTGCCAGTAGTCCGAGACAGGGTCTCACCGAGCAGTACTTC
TRBV11-2	TRBJ1-1	-	-	CASSFYREGTEAFF	TGTGCCAGCAGCTTCTACAGGGAGGGAACTGAAGCTTTCTTT
TRBV4-3	TRBJ2-2	-	TRBD2	CASSQGARGGGGTGELFF	TGCGCCAGCAGCCAAGGGGCTAGGGGTGGGGGGGGTACCGGGGAGCTGTTTTTT
TRBV7-6	TRBJ2-1	once	TRBD1	CASLWGQGSYNEQFF	TGTGCCAGCCTATGGGGACAGGGGTCCTACAATGAGCAGTTCTTC
TRBV18	TRBJ1-2	-	-	CASSPYGAVKEANYGYTF	TGTGCCAGCTCACCGTATGGGGCGGTAAAAGAGGCTAACTATGGCTACACCTTC
TRBV14	TRBJ2-3	-	-	CASSQVAGSLDTQYF	TGTGCCAGCAGCCAAGTGGCGGGGTCCCTGGATACGCAGTATTTT
TRBV11-3	TRBJ2-2	-	TRBD1	CASSFGTGLTGELFF	TGTGCCAGCAGCTTTGGGACAGGGTTGACCGGGGAGCTGTTTTTT
TRBV6-1	TRBJ1-4	once	TRBD1	CASKRQGYEKLFF	TGTGCCAGCAAAAGACAGGGTTATGAAAAACTGTTTTTT
TRBV19	TRBJ1-5	-	TRBD1	CASSGTGGQPQHF	TGTGCCAGTTCTGGGACAGGGGGCCAGCCCCAGCATTTT
TRBV19	TRBJ1-5	-	TRBD1	CASSAQGAVSNQPQHF	TGTGCCAGTAGTGCTCAGGGGGCTGTGAGCAATCAGCCCCAGCATTTT
TRBV6-6	TRBJ2-7	few	TRBD1	CASSYSQGATYEQYF	TGTGCCAGCAGTTACTCCCAGGGGGCAACCTACGAGCAGTACTTC
TRBV15	TRBJ1-5	once	-	CATSREGGGQPQHF	TGTGCCACCAGCAGAGAGGGGGGAGGACAGCCCCAGCATTTT
TRBV13	TRBJ2-7	-	-	CASSTYEQYF	TGTGCCAGCTCCACCTACGAGCAGTACTTC
TRBV30	TRBJ1-3	-	-	CAWLKAGNTIYF	TGTGCCTGGCTAAAAGCTGGAAACACCATATATTTT
TRBV18	TRBJ2-7	-	TRBD1	CASSPPEGQGRSYEQYF	TGTGCCAGCTCACCACCGGAGGGACAGGGTCGCTCCTACGAGCAGTACTTC
TRBV19	TRBJ2-7	-	-	CASSPRQDGEQYF	TGTGCCAGTAGTCCTAGACAGGACGGCGAGCAGTACTTC
TRBV6-5	TRBJ2-5	-	TRBD2	CASRSGGRETQYF	TGTGCCAGCAGGTCGGGGGGTCGAGAGACCCAGTACTTC
TRBV5-6	TRBJ1-1	-	TRBD1	CASGERLTGPEAFF	TGTGCCAGCGGCGAGAGATTGACAGGGCCTGAAGCTTTCTTT
TRBV29-1	TRBJ2-1	-	TRBD2	CSVGNGGFGLDNEQFF	TGCAGCGTTGGGAACGGGGGGTTTGGGTTGGACAATGAGCAGTTCTTC
TRBV5-5	TRBJ2-7	-	-	CASSLGSGTYEQYF	TGTGCCAGCAGCTTGGGTTCGGGAACCTACGAGCAGTACTTC
TRBV19	TRBJ2-2	-	TRBD2	CASSIGPGGTGELFF	TGTGCCAGTAGTATTGGACCGGGAGGCACCGGGGAGCTGTTTTTT
TRBV7-9	TRBJ1-2	-	TRBD1	CASSRPSWDSTNYGYTF	TGTGCCAGCAGCCGGCCCTCGTGGGACAGCACTAACTATGGCTACACCTTC
TRBV11-2	TRBJ1-1	once	TRBD1	CASSPTGGGGGTEAFF	TGTGCCAGCAGCCCGACAGGGGGCGGAGGGGGAACTGAAGCTTTCTTT
TRBV6-8	TRBJ2-1	-	-	CASSHPGLLPEVYNEQFF	TGTGCCAGCAGTCACCCGGGACTTCTGCCGGAAGTCTACAATGAGCAGTTCTTC
TRBV7-8	TRBJ1-1	-	-	CASSLTGNTEAFF	TGTGCCAGCAGTCTGACAGGGAACACTGAAGCTTTCTTT
TRBV6-5	TRBJ2-7	-	TRBD1	CASRPGQGAREQYF	TGTGCCAGCAGGCCGGGACAGGGGGCACGCGAGCAGTACTTC
TRBV9	TRBJ2-1	-	TRBD2	CASSVGAGGHNEQFF	TGTGCCAGCAGCGTAGGAGCGGGGGGGCACAATGAGCAGTTCTTC
TRBV9	TRBJ2-2	once	-	CASSVRRDIDTGELFF	TGTGCCAGCAGCGTACGCCGGGACATAGACACCGGGGAGCTGTTTTTT
TRBV4-2	TRBJ1-6	-	-	CASSPMSSYNSPLHF	TGTGCCAGCAGCCCGATGAGCTCCTATAATTCACCCCTCCACTTT
TRBV5-4	TRBJ1-1	-	-	CASSFSTGNTEAFF	TGTGCCAGCAGCTTCAGCACGGGTAACACTGAAGCTTTCTTT
TRBV6-1	TRBJ1-6	-	TRBD1	CASSGTGGRSPLHF	TGTGCCAGCAGTGGCACAGGGGGCCGTTCACCCCTCCACTTT
TRBV19	TRBJ1-4	-	-	CASSPRRRSNEKLFF	TGTGCCAGTAGTCCCCGTCGGAGGAGCAATGAAAAACTGTTTTTT
TRBV30	TRBJ1-4	-	-	CAWSREGRGEKLFF	TGTGCCTGGAGTCGTGAAGGGAGAGGTGAAAAACTGTTTTTT
TRBV2	TRBJ2-5	once	TRBD2	CASSATSGVGEQYF	TGTGCCAGCAGTGCGACTAGCGGGGTGGGAGAGCAGTACTTC
TRBV28	TRBJ1-2	-	-	CASSAGGNYGYTF	TGTGCCAGCAGTGCGGGGGGGAACTATGGCTACACCTTC
TRBV7-6	TRBJ1-6	few	-	CASSPGGSGSPLHF	TGTGCCAGCAGCCCTGGGGGGTCGGGTTCACCCCTCCACTTT
TRBV7-2	TRBJ1-5	-	TRBD1	CASSSGQGVQPQHF	TGTGCCAGCAGCTCGGGACAGGGGGTTCAGCCCCAGCATTTT